This T cell receptor beta chain came from a study of blood T cells in healthy people across ages. Details on this clonotype: A much bigger clone sits one base away, suggesting this may be a read error.

Primers used in a second PCR of roughly 7 to 11 cycles were a sample-barcoded 5' primer and a J-beta primer mix. TCRdb analysed the 5' RACE reads with MiXCR anew, one entry per CDR3 protein. This table holds hundreds of thousands of distinct CDR3 sequences, around two fifths found once. CDR3 length equals 14 residues. Per germline, CDR1 SGHNT and CDR2 YENEEA. Trimming shortened V by 5 bases and J by 6 bases, and 14 bases separated the two germline ends. The TCR originated in a man older than 75 in good health. The chain carries TRBV11-3 and TRBJ2-1; D is tentatively TRBD1 or TRBD2 (5 bases each). Input material: blood. CDR3 sequence: CASSPRGGCNEQFF. Here the CDR3 DNA reads TGTGCCAGCAGCCCTCGGGGCGGATGCAATGAGCAGTTCTTC.